These 27 T cell receptor beta chains were all obtained from the same sample, sequenced in a study of post-analysis software for immune sequencing data. Regarding the study as a whole: Controls showed lower frequencies than patients for five or six TRBV segments, and TRBV5-6, TRBV5-1 and TRBV20-1 were among these.

These TCRs are of unknown antigen specificity. Sequencing libraries made from TCR beta cDNA carried unique molecular identifiers. TCRdb recomputed calls from the PCR reads with MiXCR, one row per CDR3 protein. The sample has hundreds of thousands of distinct CDR3 sequences, approximately 50% seen once. Source material: blood. Receptors were obtained from a girl aged 5 to 17 with multiple sclerosis.

This chain links TRBV28 with TRBJ2-3; 7 nucleotides line up with TRBD1. The V and J ends lost 4 bases and 4 bases, in that order; junction bases with no gene match: 5. The CDR3 runs 14 residues. Germline V gene data show CDR1 as MDHEN and CDR2 as SYDVKM. The CDR3 nucleotides read TGTGCCAGCAGTTGGCGAGGGGGCGCAGATACGCAGTATTTT. It encodes CASSWRGGADTQYF.

The CDR3 loop reads CASSPLAGVMTNEQFF. The DNA for the CDR3 is TGTGCCAGCAGTCCCTTGGCGGGAGTAATGACGAATGAGCAGTTCTTC. The J gene is TRBJ2-1, the V gene TRBV14; 7 nucleotides agree with TRBD2. Germline lookup yields CDR1 SGHDN and CDR2 FVKESK. The CDR3 has 16 amino acids. J was trimmed by 7 bases and V by 6 bases; bases with no gene match: 15. Full variable domain (missing parts from reference TRBV14 and TRBJ2-1): EAGVTQFPSHSVIEKGQTVTLRCDPISGHDNLYWYRRVMGKEIKFLLHFVKESKQDESGMPNNRFLAERTGGTYSTLKVQPAELEDSGVYFCASSPLAGVMTNEQFFGPGTRLTVL.

The rearrangement links TRBV20-1 to TRBJ2-5, with D hard to call. This CDR3 is 12 amino acids long. Germline CDR1 reads DFQATT; CDR2 reads SNEGSKA (reference sequence). Trimming left V 2 bases short and J 13 bases short, with 17 bases between. The CDR3 here is CSARWGGNERYF. The DNA of the CDR3 is TGCAGTGCTAGATGGGGTGGAAACGAGCGGTACTTC.

V is TRBV29-1 and J is TRBJ1-2; perhaps TRBD1 as D (5 bases). CDR1 SQVTM and CDR2 ANQGSEA come from the germline V gene. The CDR3 spans 16 residues. V dropped 5 bases and J dropped 7 bases, with 26 bases sitting between them. CDR3 sequence: CSVNKGGADVGGGYTF. In nucleotides, the CDR3 is TGCAGCGTTAATAAAGGAGGGGCGGACGTCGGGGGTGGCTACACCTTC.

This clonotype was recorded a few times. This may be a read error, as it is one base from a much larger clone. The CDR3 nucleotides read TGTGCCAGCAGGTCCCGGGATACGCAGTATTTT. Translation: CASRSRDTQYF. The rearrangement joins TRBV6-5 to TRBJ2-3; no clear D. The V end lost 6 bases, the J end lost 6 bases, and 7 bases lay between the germline ends. The CDR3 has 11 amino acids. Germline-derived CDR1 and CDR2 are MNHEY and SVGAGI.

This clonotype appeared a few times. The chain employs TRBV20-1 and TRBJ2-5; D may be TRBD1 or TRBD2 (5 bases each). V was cut by 6 bases and J by 4 bases, with 18 bases left in between. This CDR3 spans 14 amino acids. In germline, CDR1 is DFQATT, CDR2 SNEGSKA (reference sequence). CDR3 region: CSAQVGLRGETQYF. The CDR3, as DNA: TGCAGTGCCCAAGTGGGGCTCCGGGGAGAGACCCAGTACTTC.

Turning to this clonotype: The germline gene is not matched at one end of the junction; a read error may be the cause. CDR3 nucleotide sequence: TGCAGCGCTGAACGAGTCTCAGATACGCAGTATTTT. This encodes CSAERVSDTQYF. The rearrangement links TRBV29-1 to TRBJ2-3; D ambiguous. Germline CDR1 reads SQVTM; CDR2 reads ANQGSEA. The length of the CDR3 is 12 residues.

The gene calls are TRBV20-1 and TRBJ2-3; possibly TRBD2 for D (6 bases). The CDR3 runs to 14 residues. V lost 6 bases to trimming and J lost 0 bases, with 13 bases between them. Germline CDR1 is DFQATT and CDR2 is SNEGSKA (reference sequence). The CDR3 DNA sequence: TGCAGTGCGCGAGCGGGTTTTAGCACAGATACGCAGTATTTT. Amino acid sequence: CSARAGFSTDTQYF.

The chain links TRBV27 to TRBJ1-6; 11 positions match TRBD1. V lost 4 bases, J lost 9 bases, and 11 bases stayed unmatched. The germline V gene has CDR1 MNHEY and CDR2 SMNVEV (reference sequence). The CDR3 sequence is 17 residues long. CDR3 sequence reads: CASSSPGQGAWGSPLHF. The CDR3 DNA follows: TGTGCCAGCAGTTCCCCCGGACAGGGGGCCTGGGGTTCACCCCTCCACTTT.

J is TRBJ2-3 and V is TRBV6-4, with 8 nucleotides matching TRBD1. The CDR3 contains 14 residues. The V gene's germline CDR1 is MRHNA and CDR2 SNTAGT. J gave up 5 bases and V 6 bases, and 7 bases lay outside the gene matches. The chain's CDR3 is CASRRDRHQDTQYF. CDR3 DNA sequence: TGTGCCAGCAGGCGGGACAGGCATCAAGATACGCAGTATTTT.

This clonotype has a handful of counts. J is TRBJ2-7 and V is TRBV29-1, with a weak D call TRBD1 (6 bases). Looked up from germline, CDR1 is SQVTM and CDR2 is ANQGSEA. Trimming removed 7 bases from V and 6 bases from J, with 13 bases in between. CDR3 length: 11 residues. DNA for the CDR3: TGCAGCGGCCAGACAGGTTTCGAGCAGTACTTC. Encoded protein: CSGQTGFEQYF.

In this sample, this clonotype turned up a few times. The chain carries TRBV4-2 and TRBJ1-2; 7 bases align to TRBD1. This CDR3 has 14 residues. CDR1 and CDR2 (germline): LGHNA, YNFKEQ. V trimming: 2 bases; J trimming: 2 bases; junction bases outside the gene matches: 2. The CDR3 DNA sequence: TGTGCCAGCAGCCAAATGACAGGGAACTATGGCTACACCTTC. Translated, it gives CASSQMTGNYGYTF.

CDR3 protein: CASSLTGVQAETQYF. CDR3 coding DNA: TGTGCCAGCAGTTTGACAGGGGTCCAGGCAGAGACCCAGTACTTC. The V call is TRBV12-3 or TRBV12-4, the J call TRBJ2-5; TRBD1 matches at 8 bases. The junction had 7 bases not matched to a gene; V was cut back by 3 bases and J by 4 bases. The CDR3 is 15 amino acids.

This clonotype came up a few times. V usage is TRBV3-1 and J usage is TRBJ2-7; 13 bases are shared with TRBD2. The DNA end is a closer match to TRBJ2-5, so the J assignment may be wrong. In germline, CDR1 is LGHDT, CDR2 YNNKEL (reference sequence). The CDR3 consists of 16 residues. The CDR3 spells CASSQEGLAGIETQYF. The CDR3 nucleotides read TGTGCCAGCAGCCAAGAGGGACTAGCGGGGATCGAGACCCAGTACTTC.

The chain is built from TRBV5-5 and TRBJ1-5, with D maybe TRBD1 (6 bases). CDR3 length: 16 residues. Germline-derived CDR1 and CDR2 are SGHKS and YYEKEE (reference sequence). Trimming stripped 1 base from V and 3 bases from J, with 14 bases between. The CDR3 sequence: CASSLISGALNQPQHF. The CDR3 nucleotides read TGTGCCAGCAGCTTGATATCGGGGGCCCTCAATCAGCCCCAGCATTTT. Combining the CDR3 with reference TRBV5-5 and TRBJ1-5 gives the whole variable domain DAGVTQSPTHLIKTRGQQVTLRCSPISGHKSVSWYQQVLGQGPQFIFQYYEKEERGRGNFPDRFSARQFPNYSSELNVNALLLGDSALYLCASSLISGALNQPQHFGDGTRLSIL.

The chain combines TRBV12-3 or TRBV12-4 with TRBJ2-5, with 10 bases matching TRBD2. V trimming: 6 bases; J trimming: 6 bases; junction bases outside the gene matches: 4. CDR3 length: 13 amino acids. The CDR3 region is CASRLAGVKTQYF. DNA of the CDR3: TGTGCCAGCAGGCTAGCGGGAGTGAAGACCCAGTACTTC.

The V gene is TRBV20-1, the J gene TRBJ2-3; D gene unclear. Between the trimmed V and J ends, which lost 3 bases and 2 bases, there was a span of 15 bases. Germline assignment: CDR1 DFQATT and CDR2 SNEGSKA (reference sequence). CDR3 length equals 15 residues. CDR3 bases: TGCAGTGCTAGTGGCAAGGGCTTCGACACAGATACGCAGTATTTT. As protein: CSASGKGFDTDTQYF.

V gene TRBV7-6 combines with J gene TRBJ1-2; TRBD1 might be the D (6 bases). Trimming took off 4 bases at V and 4 bases at J, with 31 bases between the two ends. The CDR3 has 20 amino acids. CDR1 SGHVS and CDR2 FNYEAQ come from the germline V gene. The CDR3 bases are TGTGCCAGCAGCTCCCGATATTCATTCCCCCGGGACACGGGGTCCTATGGCTACACCTTC. This encodes CASSSRYSFPRDTGSYGYTF.

V usage is TRBV29-1 and J usage is TRBJ2-1; tentative D call: TRBD1 (5 bases). The CDR3 contains 12 residues. From germline, CDR1 is SQVTM and CDR2 ANQGSEA. V was shortened by 2 bases and J by 12 bases, with 14 bases between the two germline ends. CDR3 sequence reads: CSVEFRVGVQFF. CDR3 bases: TGCAGCGTTGAATTCAGGGTTGGGGTGCAGTTCTTC.

V usage is TRBV20-1 and J usage is TRBJ2-7; TRBD1 might be the D (5 bases). CDR1 is DFQATT, CDR2 SNEGSKA, per germline (reference sequence). The CDR3 consists of 12 residues. V dropped 5 bases and J dropped 3 bases, with 11 bases sitting between them. The CDR3 bases are TGCAGTGCTGGGGCAGACAACTACGAGCAGTACTTC. The encoded protein is CSAGADNYEQYF.

The V and J genes are TRBV6-4 and TRBJ2-1; the match to TRBD2 covers 11 bases. CDR3 length: 16 residues. With V trimmed by 6 bases and J by 6 bases, 10 bases remained unmatched. CDR1 MRHNA and CDR2 SNTAGT come from the germline V gene. CDR3 bases: TGTGCCAGCAGGGGAAGCCGCGGGACTAGCGGCAATGAGCAGTTCTTC. Its translation is CASRGSRGTSGNEQFF.

The rearrangement links TRBV18 to TRBJ1-5; D is ambiguous. The germline CDR1 and CDR2 sequences are KGHSH and LQKENI. Between the trimmed V and J ends, which lost 2 bases and 7 bases, there was a span of 12 bases. The CDR3 sequence is 14 residues long. In DNA form, the CDR3 reads TGTGCCAGCTCACCATTGAGATCGGGGCAGCCCCAGCATTTT. Its protein product is CASSPLRSGQPQHF.

Only a few counts were recorded for this clonotype. V usage is TRBV10-3 and J usage is TRBJ2-3; D gene unclear. The CDR3 contains 13 residues. Looked up from germline, CDR1 is ENHRY and CDR2 is SYGVKD. Trimming pared 7 bases from V and 0 bases from J, leaving 8 bases between. CDR3 DNA sequence: TGTGCCATCATGGCGTCTAGCACAGATACGCAGTATTTT. Its translation is CAIMASSTDTQYF.

This CDR3 reads CASSYSTRGGQETQYF. Written as DNA, the CDR3 is TGTGCCAGCAGTTACTCTACACGCGGGGGGCAAGAGACCCAGTACTTC. The rearrangement joins TRBV6-6 to TRBJ2-7; 8 bases map to TRBD2. Near its end, the DNA agrees better with TRBJ2-5, so the J call may be wrong. Germline V lookup: CDR1 MNHNY, CDR2 SVGAGI (reference sequence). This CDR3 has 16 amino acids.

V and J are TRBV5-6 and TRBJ1-2; maybe TRBD1 (6 bases). V dropped 3 bases and J dropped 7 bases, with 16 bases sitting between them. The CDR3 extends over 14 amino acids. The germline CDR1 and CDR2 sequences are SGHDT and YYEEEE. The CDR3, as DNA: TGTGCCAGCAGCTGGGAGAACAGGGTTGTTGGCTACACCTTC. Translating it yields CASSWENRVVGYTF.

This rearrangement joins TRBV3-1 to TRBJ2-7; TRBD1 agrees at 10 bases. V trimming: 1 base; J trimming: 6 bases; junction bases outside the gene matches: 6. The CDR3 is 15 amino acids. The V gene's germline CDR1 is LGHDT and CDR2 YNNKEL (reference sequence). CDR3 in amino acids: CASSQALTGGIEQYF. DNA for the CDR3: TGTGCCAGCAGCCAAGCCTTGACAGGGGGCATCGAGCAGTACTTC.

The chain carries TRBV20-1 and TRBJ1-2, with a possible D match to TRBD1 (5 bases). This CDR3 has 14 residues. V was clipped by 5 bases and J by 1 base, with 14 bases between them. Germline V gene lookup returns CDR1 DFQATT and CDR2 SNEGSKA (reference sequence). The CDR3 DNA reads as TGCAGTGCTCTTGGGGGGAGTGGTAACTATGGCTACACCTTC. This encodes CSALGGSGNYGYTF.